This T cell receptor (beta chain) was sequenced in a study of beta chain features in type 1 diabetes. Expressed TCRB transcripts were sequenced after all isolated RNA was converted to cDNA. Method: immunoSEQ multiplex PCR; TCRdb's copy keeps in-frame clones and lacks some. This table has 400,000 to 600,000 clones, 30% appearing once. This CDR3 contains 18 residues. Per germline, CDR1 MNHEY and CDR2 SMNVEV (reference sequence). V trimming: 6 bases; J trimming: 3 bases; junction bases outside the gene matches: 16. This sequence joins TRBV27 and TRBJ2-4; 8 positions match TRBD1. The clonotype comes from a man in his late teens or twenties in good health. The specimen sequenced was naive CD4+ T cells from blood. The CDR3 DNA sequence: TGTGCCAGCAGCAACAGGGGGGACGCCTTTAAGGGCAAAAACATTCAGTACTTC. It specifies CASSNRGDAFKGKNIQYF.